This T cell receptor beta chain was captured in a study of cytomegalovirus exposure and HLA in healthy donors. Germline V gene sequence: CDR1 KGHSH, CDR2 LQKENI. With 2 bases removed from V and 8 bases from J, the gap between germline ends came to 15 bases. The CDR3 length is 15 residues. Primers for the PCR totalled 60 Vbeta and 13 Jbeta. TCRdb's copy holds only in-frame clones and misses some; the assay was immunoSEQ multiplex PCR. The table includes a few hundred thousand clones, around 90% detected once. In its sample, this clone was seen once. This clonotype was obtained from a girl aged 2-10 years in good health and CMV-seronegative. The source material was PBMCs. The chain combines TRBV18 with TRBJ2-2; D not resolved. DNA of the CDR3: TGTGCCAGCTCACCAGTGGAAAGCGAAAAAGGGGAGCTGTTTTTT. Its translation: CASSPVESEKGELFF.